This T cell receptor (beta chain) derives from a study of OX40 agonist ivuxolimab in advanced cancers. Study-level findings and limits: Expanded clones belonging to CD8+ T cells outnumbered, on average, those of CD4+.

Generated by immunoSEQ multiplex PCR, the TCRdb table keeps only in-frame clones and is missing some. Here the sample spans around 33,000 clones, around 84% being singletons. Note on this clone: The antigen is unknown.

J was trimmed by 2 bases and V by 6 bases; bases with no gene match: 0. Germline assignment: CDR1 SGHVS and CDR2 FQNEAQ. CDR3 size: 13 residues. This sequence was found in an adult with an advanced solid tumor such as melanoma, head and neck, liver or kidney cancer. The genes are TRBV7-8 and TRBJ2-5; 10 nucleotides agree with TRBD2. The material was CD4+ or CD8+ T cells sorted from blood, obtained in a trial of the OX40 agonist ivuxolimab. The DNA for the CDR3 is TGTGCCAGCAGACTAGCGGGACAAGAGACCCAGTACTTC. Translated, it gives CASRLAGQETQYF.